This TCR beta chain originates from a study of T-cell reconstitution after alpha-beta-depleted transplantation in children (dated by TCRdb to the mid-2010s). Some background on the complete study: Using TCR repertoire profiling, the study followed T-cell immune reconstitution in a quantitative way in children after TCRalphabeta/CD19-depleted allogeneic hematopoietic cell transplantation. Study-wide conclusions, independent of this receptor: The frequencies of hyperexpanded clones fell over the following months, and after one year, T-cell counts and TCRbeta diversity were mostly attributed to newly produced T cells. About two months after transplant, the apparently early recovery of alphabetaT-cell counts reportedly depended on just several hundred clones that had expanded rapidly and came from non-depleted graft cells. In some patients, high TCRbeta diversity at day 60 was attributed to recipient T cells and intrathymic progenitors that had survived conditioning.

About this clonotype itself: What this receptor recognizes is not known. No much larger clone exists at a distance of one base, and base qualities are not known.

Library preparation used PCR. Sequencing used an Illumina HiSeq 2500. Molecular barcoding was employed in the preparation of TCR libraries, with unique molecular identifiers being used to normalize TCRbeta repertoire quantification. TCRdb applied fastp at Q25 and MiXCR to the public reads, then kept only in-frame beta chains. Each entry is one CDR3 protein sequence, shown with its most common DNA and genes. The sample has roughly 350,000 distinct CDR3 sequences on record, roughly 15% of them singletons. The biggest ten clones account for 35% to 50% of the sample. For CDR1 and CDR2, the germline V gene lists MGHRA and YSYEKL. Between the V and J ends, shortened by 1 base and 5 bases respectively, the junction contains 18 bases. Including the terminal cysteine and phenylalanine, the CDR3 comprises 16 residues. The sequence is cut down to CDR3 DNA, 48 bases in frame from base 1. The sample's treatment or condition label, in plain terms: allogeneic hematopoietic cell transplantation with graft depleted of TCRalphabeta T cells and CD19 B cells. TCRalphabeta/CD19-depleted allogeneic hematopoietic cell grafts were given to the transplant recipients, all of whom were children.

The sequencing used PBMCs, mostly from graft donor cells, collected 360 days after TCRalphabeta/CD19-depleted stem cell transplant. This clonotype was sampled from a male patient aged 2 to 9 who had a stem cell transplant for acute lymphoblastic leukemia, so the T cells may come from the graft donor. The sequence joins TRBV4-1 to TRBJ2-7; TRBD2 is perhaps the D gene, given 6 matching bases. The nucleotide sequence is TGCGCCAGCAGCCAAGGTCCGGCCGGGAGAATCCACGAGCAGTACTTC. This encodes CASSQGPAGRIHEQYF.